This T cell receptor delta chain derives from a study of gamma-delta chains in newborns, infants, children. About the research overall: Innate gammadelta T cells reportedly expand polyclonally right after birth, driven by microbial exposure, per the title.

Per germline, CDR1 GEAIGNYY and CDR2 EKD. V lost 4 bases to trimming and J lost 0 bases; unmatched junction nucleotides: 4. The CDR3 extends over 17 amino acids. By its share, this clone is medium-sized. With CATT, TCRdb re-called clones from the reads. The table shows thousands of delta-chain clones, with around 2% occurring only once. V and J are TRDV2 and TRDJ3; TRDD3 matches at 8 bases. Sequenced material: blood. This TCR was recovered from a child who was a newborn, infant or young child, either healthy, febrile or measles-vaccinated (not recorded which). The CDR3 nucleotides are TGTGCCTGTGATCCTGGGGGAAGCTCCTGGGACACCCGACAGATGTTTTTC. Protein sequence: CACDPGGSSWDTRQMFF.